This TCR beta chain was obtained from a study of T-cell memory formation after mild COVID-19. Study-level findings and limits: The CD4+ clones that contracted clustered mainly within CM and EM, and the CD8+ clones concentrated in EMRA. Cross-reactive memory seemingly joined, as some responding clones were found in pre-infection memory. Later expanders leaned toward CD4+, whereas clones contracting from day 15 to 85 were balanced CD4/CD8.

Trimming removed 5 bases from V and 6 bases from J; junction bases left unmatched: 5. The CDR3 is made up of 13 amino acids. Regarding this clonotype: Its antigen is unknown.

The 5'RACE method, run with constant-segment primers, produced TCR alpha and TCR beta cDNA libraries (carrying sample barcodes and UMIs). TCRdb fed the 5' RACE reads into MiXCR, producing one record per CDR3 protein. The table has a few hundred thousand distinct CDR3 sequences, 25% to 30% seen once. This chain joins TRBV12-3 or TRBV12-4 and TRBJ2-7; 9 positions agree with TRBD1. This clonotype originated in an adult woman who had mild COVID-19 (a few samples of this study predate the infection). Cell type and time point are not known. Material: PBMCs or a T cell subset sorted from them (not recorded which). The DNA of the CDR3 is TGTGCCAGCAGTCCACAGGGGGCCGGCGAGCAGTACTTC. Translation gives CASSPQGAGEQYF.